The clone carrying this TCR beta chain was detected once. The sample comes from a study of blood T cell repertoires in COVID-19. Study as a whole: Acute and convalescent COVID-19 samples came from the United States, Italy and Spain. T cells, B-cell-depleted T cells, or PBMCs provided the cDNA or gDNA that served as material.

Study processing details: Amplified reference gene primers provided the basis for estimating nucleated cell counts. TCRdb's table, derived via immunoSEQ multiplex PCR, lists solely in-frame clones and lacks some. Clone size and V and J calls were adopted from that table, with D and trimming inferred from the DNA. Of 100,000 to 150,000 clones in the sample, around 85% were seen once. CDR1 and CDR2 from the germline V gene are LNHDA and SQIVND (reference sequence). The CDR3 has 16 residues. Germline trimming cut 4 bases from V and 2 bases from J; bases unmatched to any gene: 8. The V and J genes are TRBV19 and TRBJ1-5, with 7 bases that match TRBD1. The clonotype was recovered from a man between 25 and 39 years old with COVID-19, enrolled during active disease. The sample taken for sequencing was peripheral blood. The CDR3 reads CASSRPTGSGNQPQHF. The CDR3 region has the DNA TGTGCCAGTAGTAGGCCGACAGGGTCGGGCAATCAGCCCCAGCATTTT. Full variable domain (rest looked up from reference TRBV19 and TRBJ1-5): DGGITQSPKYLFRKEGQNVTLSCEQNLNHDAMYWYRQDPGQGLRLIYYSQIVNDFQKGDIAEGYSVSREKKESFPLTVTSAQKNPTAFYLCASSRPTGSGNQPQHFGDGTRLSIL.